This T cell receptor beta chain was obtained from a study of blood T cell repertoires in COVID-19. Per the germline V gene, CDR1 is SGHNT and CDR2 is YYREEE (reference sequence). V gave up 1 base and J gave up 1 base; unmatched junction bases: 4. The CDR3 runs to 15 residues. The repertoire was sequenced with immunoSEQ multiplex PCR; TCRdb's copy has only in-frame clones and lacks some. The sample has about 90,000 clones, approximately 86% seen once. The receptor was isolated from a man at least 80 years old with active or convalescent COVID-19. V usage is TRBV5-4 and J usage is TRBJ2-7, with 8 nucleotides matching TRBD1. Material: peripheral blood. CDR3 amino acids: CASSLYGTGSYEQYF. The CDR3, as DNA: TGTGCCAGCAGCTTGTATGGGACAGGATCCTACGAGCAGTACTTC.